One and the same sample provided the 6 T cell receptor beta chains below, sequenced in a study of blood T cell repertoires in COVID-19. This table comes from immunoSEQ multiplex PCR, and its TCRdb copy is limited to in-frame clones, with some not included. The sample holds around 310,000 clones, nearly 90% seen once. The sequenced sample consisted of PBMCs or T cells enriched from blood (not recorded which). These receptors were taken from a woman in her twenties or thirties who had recovered from COVID-19.

This chain connects TRBV2 to TRBJ2-7; TRBD2 agrees at 11 bases. The CDR3 is made up of 14 amino acids. With V trimmed by 6 bases and J by 2 bases, 3 bases remained unmatched. The germline gives CDR1 SNHLY, CDR2 FYNNEI. The CDR3 here is CASRTTSGTYEQYF. In nucleotides, the CDR3 is TGTGCCAGCAGGACGACTAGCGGGACCTACGAGCAGTACTTC. Full variable domain (outside the CDR3, taken from reference TRBV2 and TRBJ2-7): EPEVTQTPSHQVTQMGQEVILRCVPISNHLYFYWYRQILGQKVEFLVSFYNNEISEKSEIFDDQFSVERPDGSNFTLKIRSTKLEDSAMYFCASRTTSGTYEQYFGPGTRLTVT.

This clone is a singleton in its sample. J is TRBJ1-5 and V is TRBV7-9; 8 nucleotides agree with TRBD1. The CDR3 totals 16 residues. V lost 1 base and J lost 7; bases outside the gene matches: 9. The V gene's germline CDR1 is SEHNR and CDR2 FQNEAQ (reference sequence). As DNA, the CDR3 is TGTGCCAGCAGCTTAGGTGGTGGACAGGGCGGCCAGCCCCAGCATTTT. It yields the protein CASSLGGGQGGQPQHF.

The chain carries TRBV5-8 and TRBJ1-5; 11 nucleotides align to TRBD1. V was clipped by 4 bases and J by 5 bases; unmatched bases: 8. The CDR3 length is 16 residues. Germline V gives CDR1 SGHTS, CDR2 YDEGEE. For the CDR3, the DNA is TGTGCCAGCAGCGTATGGACAGGGGGCTCGTATCAGCCCCAGCATTTT. Translation: CASSVWTGGSYQPQHF.

To note about this clone: At one boundary the junction diverges from the germline segment, which might be a read error. The chain recombines TRBV20-1 with TRBJ2-7; no reliable D call. This CDR3 has 11 residues. CDR1 and CDR2 from the germline V gene are DFQATT and SNEGSKA (reference sequence). The DNA for the CDR3 is TGCAGTGCTTCCCCCCTAGTTTACTCGGTCTTC. Protein product: CSASPLVYSVF.

V gene TRBV10-3 combines with J gene TRBJ2-7; D unclear. V was trimmed by 2 bases and J by 2 bases, leaving 10 bases between them. This CDR3 comprises 14 residues. Germline CDR1 and CDR2: ENHRY and SYGVKD. DNA for the CDR3: TGTGCCATCAGTGAGATTATACAGACCTACGAGCAGTACTTC. Its translation: CAISEIIQTYEQYF.

This chain connects TRBV27 to TRBJ2-1, with 7 bases matching TRBD1. The CDR3 runs to 15 residues. Germline CDR1 MNHEY, CDR2 SMNVEV (reference sequence). Germline trimming cut 3 bases from V and 6 bases from J; bases unmatched to any gene: 8. CDR3 DNA: TGTGCCAGCAGTTTCTTCCAGGGGGTAGGCAATGAGCAGTTCTTC. Translated, it gives CASSFFQGVGNEQFF.